The T cell receptor (beta chain) described here comes from a study of early stage breast cancer tumors. Looking at the study overall: Samples were sequenced at approximately 9-fold average coverage.

Assay used: immunoSEQ multiplex PCR; TCRdb lists only in-frame clones, some missing. The sample holds approximately 20,000 clones; about three quarters are singletons and the top ten take roughly 25%. Germline V CDR1 and CDR2: MNHNS, SASEGT. The V gene lost 5 bases and the J gene lost 4 bases, with 12 bases spanning the gap. The CDR3 extends over 14 amino acids. Sequencing was performed on blood. This TCR was sampled from a person aged 55 to 75 with breast cancer. The V gene is TRBV6-1, the J gene TRBJ1-5, with TRBD1 as a possible D gene (5 bases). The CDR3 protein is CASSIPGGNQPQHF. CDR3 in DNA: TGTGCCAGCAGTATCCCGGGGGGAAATCAGCCCCAGCATTTT.